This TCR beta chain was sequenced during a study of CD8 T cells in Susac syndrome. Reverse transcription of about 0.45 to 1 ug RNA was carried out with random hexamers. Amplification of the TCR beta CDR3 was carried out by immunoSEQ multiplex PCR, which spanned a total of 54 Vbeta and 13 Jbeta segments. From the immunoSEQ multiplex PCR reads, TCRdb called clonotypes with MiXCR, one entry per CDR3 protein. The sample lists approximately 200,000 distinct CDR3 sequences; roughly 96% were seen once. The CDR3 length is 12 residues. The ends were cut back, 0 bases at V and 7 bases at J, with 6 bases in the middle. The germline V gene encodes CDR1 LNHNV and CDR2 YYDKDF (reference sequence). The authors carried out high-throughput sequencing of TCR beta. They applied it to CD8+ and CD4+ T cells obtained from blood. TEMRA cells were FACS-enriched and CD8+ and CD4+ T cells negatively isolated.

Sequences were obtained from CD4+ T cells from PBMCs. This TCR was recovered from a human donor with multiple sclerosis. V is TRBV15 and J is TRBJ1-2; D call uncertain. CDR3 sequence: CATSRDQSGYTF. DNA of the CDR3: TGTGCCACCAGCAGAGATCAAAGTGGCTACACCTTC.